Presented here are 7 T cell receptor beta chains from one specimen sequenced in a study of T cell repertoires in cytomegalovirus infection. MiXCR, applied by TCRdb to the reads, yields one record per CDR3 protein. The table lists roughly 100,000 distinct CDR3 sequences, more than 15% of them singletons, with 8% in the top ten. Sequencing was carried out using PBMCs. The source is a human donor in good health (CMV status not recorded). Some clones in this sample may be carry-over from other donors' samples.

This clonotype was detected many times. The CDR3: CASRLRTGRYNTEAFF. The CDR3 nucleotides are TGTGCCAGCAGATTGCGGACAGGGCGGTATAACACTGAAGCTTTCTTT. The chain links TRBV7-2 to TRBJ1-1; TRBD1 aligns across 8 bases. The CDR3 totals 16 residues. Germline CDR1 is SGHTA and CDR2 is FQGNSA. V shed 6 bases and J 2 bases; nucleotides not matched to a gene: 11.

This clonotype was seen ten or more times. This sequence joins TRBV7-2 and TRBJ1-1; D call uncertain. V was trimmed by 1 base and J by 5 bases, leaving 8 bases between them. Germline V gene sequence: CDR1 SGHTA, CDR2 FQGNSA. The CDR3 loop spans 13 amino acids. The CDR3 DNA sequence: TGTGCCAGCAGCTTAGAAGTGAGAACTGAAGCTTTCTTT. It codes for CASSLEVRTEAFF.

This clonotype was seen repeatedly, ten times or more. The chain uses TRBV7-9 and TRBJ2-1; 8 bases are a match to TRBD1. There are 15 residues in the CDR3. CDR1 is SEHNR, CDR2 FQNEAQ, per germline (reference sequence). Trimming cost V 4 bases and J 4 bases; bases outside gene matches: 6. The CDR3 bases are TGTGCCAGCAGCTCGGACAGGGACGGGTACAATGAGCAGTTCTTC. It encodes CASSSDRDGYNEQFF.

In its sample, this clonotype was seen a few times. This sequence joins TRBV19 and TRBJ2-1; D gene uncertain. Germline CDR1 reads LNHDA; CDR2 reads SQIVND (reference sequence). The CDR3 has 15 amino acids. The V gene lost 0 bases and the J gene lost 0 bases, with 6 bases spanning the gap. The CDR3 sequence is CASSIDGFSYNEQFF. As DNA, the CDR3 is TGTGCCAGTAGTATAGACGGGTTCTCCTACAATGAGCAGTTCTTC. The whole variable domain, filled in from reference TRBV19 and TRBJ2-1, reads DGGITQSPKYLFRKEGQNVTLSCEQNLNHDAMYWYRQDPGQGLRLIYYSQIVNDFQKGDIAEGYSVSREKKESFPLTVTSAQKNPTAFYLCASSIDGFSYNEQFFGPGTRLTVL.

This clonotype was recorded many times. CDR3 bases: TGTGCCAGCAGCGCAGACAGGGGTGGTACCGGGGAGCTGTTTTTT. Translation: CASSADRGGTGELFF. J is TRBJ2-2 and V is TRBV7-2; 8 bases map to TRBD1. Germline lookup yields CDR1 SGHTA and CDR2 FQGNSA. This CDR3 has 15 amino acids. With 5 bases clipped from V and 5 bases from J, the junction kept 7 bases outside the gene matches. The variable domain in full, with the rest retrieved from reference TRBV7-2 and TRBJ2-2, is GAGVSQSPSNKVTEKGKDVELRCDPISGHTALYWYRQSLGQGLEFLIYFQGNSAPDKSGLPSDRFSAERTGGSVSTLTIQRTQQEDSAVYLCASSADRGGTGELFFGEGSRLTVL.

This clonotype occurred many times. This chain uses TRBV6-2 or TRBV6-3 with TRBJ2-3; D may correspond to TRBD1 or TRBD2 (5 bases each). The CDR3 runs 13 residues. CDR1 MNHEY and CDR2 SVGEGT come from the germline V gene. Trimming took off 8 bases at V and 12 bases at J, with 21 bases between the two ends. CDR3 region: CASRPSLSGGQYF. The DNA of the CDR3 is TGTGCCAGCCGTCCCAGTCTGAGTGGGGGTCAGTATTTT.

This clonotype was detected ten times or more. Written as DNA, the CDR3 is TGTGCCAGCAGCTTAAGGGGAACCGGGGCCAACGTCCTGACTTTC. Its translation: CASSLRGTGANVLTF. V gene TRBV7-2 combines with J gene TRBJ2-6; TRBD1 might be the D (5 bases). V was pared by 2 bases and J by 4 bases, with 9 bases between. CDR3 length equals 15 residues. Germline V CDR1 and CDR2: SGHTA, FQGNSA.